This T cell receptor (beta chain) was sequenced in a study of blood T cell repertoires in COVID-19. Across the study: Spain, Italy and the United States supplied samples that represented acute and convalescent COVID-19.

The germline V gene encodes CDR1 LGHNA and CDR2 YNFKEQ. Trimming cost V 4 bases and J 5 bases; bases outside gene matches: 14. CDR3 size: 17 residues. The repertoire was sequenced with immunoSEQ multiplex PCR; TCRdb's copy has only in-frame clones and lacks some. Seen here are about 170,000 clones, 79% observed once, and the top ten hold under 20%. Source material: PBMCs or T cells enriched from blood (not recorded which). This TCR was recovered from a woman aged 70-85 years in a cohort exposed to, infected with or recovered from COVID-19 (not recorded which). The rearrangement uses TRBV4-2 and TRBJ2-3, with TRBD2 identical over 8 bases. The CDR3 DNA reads TGTGCCAGCAGCCGAACGGAGGGTAGCGGGGTGGGAGATACGCAGTATTTT. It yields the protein CASSRTEGSGVGDTQYF.